This note documents a single TCR beta chain sequence. Antigen specificity is unknown. The sample belongs to a study of shared clonotypes between healthy human individuals. General study findings and limits: Generation probability values for non-shared clonotypes were lower than those for clonotypes shared by all four donors. Compared with memory subsets, naive subsets generally had larger estimated richness. Sharing across a few donors was seen in approximately 5.2% of naive CD4 clonotypes.

The authors split each subset's genomic DNA evenly across several immunoSEQ plates. Measured with immunoSEQ multiplex PCR; TCRdb has only the in-frame clones, and not every one. The repertoire holds a few million clones, with roughly 95% as singletons. Naivety among CD8 cells was defined by CD45RO negativity and positive CCR7 selection, thereby excluding terminally differentiated effector memory CD45RA+ cells. CDR3 length equals 15 residues. In germline, CDR1 is MNHEY, CDR2 SMNVEV (reference sequence). V trimming: 2 bases; J trimming: 15 bases; junction bases outside the gene matches: 9. The gene calls are TRBV27 and TRBJ2-1; 14 bases fit TRBD2. The material sequenced was naive CD8+ T cells from PBMCs. The receptor was derived from a man between 18 and 29 years old in good health. Some clones in this sample may be carry-over from other donors' samples. As DNA, the CDR3 is TGTGCCAGCAGTTTAGGGCTAGGACTAGCGGGAGGTCTGTTCTTC. Translation: CASSLGLGLAGGLFF.